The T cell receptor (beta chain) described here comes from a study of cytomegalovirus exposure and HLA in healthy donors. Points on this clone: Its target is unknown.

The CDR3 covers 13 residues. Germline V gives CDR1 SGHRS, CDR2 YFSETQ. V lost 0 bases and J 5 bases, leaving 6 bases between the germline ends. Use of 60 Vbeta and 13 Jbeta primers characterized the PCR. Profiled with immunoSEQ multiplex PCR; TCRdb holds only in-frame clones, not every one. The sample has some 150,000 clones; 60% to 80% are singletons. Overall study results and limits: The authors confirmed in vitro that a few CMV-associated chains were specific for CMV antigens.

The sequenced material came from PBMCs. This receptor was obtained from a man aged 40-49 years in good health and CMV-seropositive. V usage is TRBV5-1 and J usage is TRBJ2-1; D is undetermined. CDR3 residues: CASSLASDNEQFF. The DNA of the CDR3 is TGCGCCAGCAGCTTGGCCTCTGACAATGAGCAGTTCTTC. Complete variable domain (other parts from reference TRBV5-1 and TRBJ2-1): KAGVTQTPRYLIKTRGQQVTLSCSPISGHRSVSWYQQTPGQGLQFLFEYFSETQRNKGNFPGRFSGRQFSNSRSEMNVSTLELGDSALYLCASSLASDNEQFFGPGTRLTVL.